The present T cell receptor (beta chain) was sequenced within a study of blood T cells in healthy people across ages. Study in general: There was about one barcoded beta molecule captured by template switching per two T cells.

Notes on this clonotype: Antigen unknown.

Through a sample-barcoded 5' primer and a J-beta primer mix, a second PCR was run for 7 to 11 cycles. TCRdb ran MiXCR on the 5' RACE reads and lists one entry per CDR3 protein. The table has roughly 730,000 distinct CDR3 sequences, 45% to 70% seen once. Findings and limits, study-wide: In older individuals, TCR beta diversity per million T cells was lower, falling roughly linearly with age. A strong correlation between TCR beta diversity and naive T cell percentage was seen. Among long-lived donors, naive CD4+ cells were more numerous and diversity higher than in aged donors.

The length of the CDR3 is 12 residues. Germline lookup yields CDR1 MNHEY and CDR2 SMNVEV (reference sequence). V was clipped by 6 bases and J by 5 bases, with 11 bases between them. The origin of this receptor is a man aged 35-49 years in good health. The sequencing sample was made of blood. The chain has TRBV27 and TRBJ2-7; a weak D match, TRBD1 (5 bases). CDR3 coding DNA: TGTGCCAGCAGCCGCACCAGGGACGAGCAGTACTTC. The encoded protein is CASSRTRDEQYF.